Included here is one TCR beta chain sequence, with context. The antigen remains undetermined. These data come from a study of blood T cells in healthy people across ages. Drawn from each donor were around 9.1 milliliters of peripheral blood. PBMCs were isolated at a quantity of at least 6.5 million per sample. General study results and limits: Observed TCR beta diversity per million T cells went down as age went up. This fall followed a roughly linear course with age. The long-lived group displayed more naive CD4+ cells, plus higher diversity, than the aged donors did.

A J-beta primer mix and a sample-barcoded 5' primer were used in a second PCR of about 7 to 12 cycles. TCRdb used MiXCR to reprocess the 5' RACE reads, holding one entry per CDR3 protein. Seen here are hundreds of thousands of distinct CDR3 sequences, about 45% observed once, and the top ten hold 15% to 20%. Germline-derived CDR1 and CDR2 are MDHEN and SYDVKM. Trimming cost V 6 bases and J 11 bases, with 31 bases left between them. The CDR3 is 17 residues long. The TCR sequence derives from a man older than 75 in good health. Sequenced material: blood. V and J are TRBV28 and TRBJ2-5; D could derive from TRBD1 or TRBD2 (5 bases each). This CDR3 reads CASSHPAPGRSINEQYF. The CDR3 DNA sequence: TGTGCCAGCAGCCATCCAGCACCGGGACGCTCTATTAATGAGCAGTACTTC.